This T cell receptor (beta chain) derives from a study of technical replicates of blood from a few donors. Germline-derived CDR1 and CDR2 are MNHEY and SMNVEV (reference sequence). V dropped 2 bases and J dropped 0; count of bases not matched to a gene: 1. The CDR3 has 15 residues. Profiling relied on immunoSEQ multiplex PCR, and the TCRdb table lists in-frame clones only, not all of them. The sample contains about 84,000 clones, 92% of which appear only once. This receptor was taken from a human donor in good health. The sample comprised T cells isolated from PBMCs. The gene calls are TRBV27 and TRBJ2-1, with TRBD2 identical over 7 bases. CDR3 protein: CASSLGGSSYNEQFF. CDR3 nucleotide sequence: TGTGCCAGCAGTTTAGGCGGGAGCTCCTACAATGAGCAGTTCTTC.